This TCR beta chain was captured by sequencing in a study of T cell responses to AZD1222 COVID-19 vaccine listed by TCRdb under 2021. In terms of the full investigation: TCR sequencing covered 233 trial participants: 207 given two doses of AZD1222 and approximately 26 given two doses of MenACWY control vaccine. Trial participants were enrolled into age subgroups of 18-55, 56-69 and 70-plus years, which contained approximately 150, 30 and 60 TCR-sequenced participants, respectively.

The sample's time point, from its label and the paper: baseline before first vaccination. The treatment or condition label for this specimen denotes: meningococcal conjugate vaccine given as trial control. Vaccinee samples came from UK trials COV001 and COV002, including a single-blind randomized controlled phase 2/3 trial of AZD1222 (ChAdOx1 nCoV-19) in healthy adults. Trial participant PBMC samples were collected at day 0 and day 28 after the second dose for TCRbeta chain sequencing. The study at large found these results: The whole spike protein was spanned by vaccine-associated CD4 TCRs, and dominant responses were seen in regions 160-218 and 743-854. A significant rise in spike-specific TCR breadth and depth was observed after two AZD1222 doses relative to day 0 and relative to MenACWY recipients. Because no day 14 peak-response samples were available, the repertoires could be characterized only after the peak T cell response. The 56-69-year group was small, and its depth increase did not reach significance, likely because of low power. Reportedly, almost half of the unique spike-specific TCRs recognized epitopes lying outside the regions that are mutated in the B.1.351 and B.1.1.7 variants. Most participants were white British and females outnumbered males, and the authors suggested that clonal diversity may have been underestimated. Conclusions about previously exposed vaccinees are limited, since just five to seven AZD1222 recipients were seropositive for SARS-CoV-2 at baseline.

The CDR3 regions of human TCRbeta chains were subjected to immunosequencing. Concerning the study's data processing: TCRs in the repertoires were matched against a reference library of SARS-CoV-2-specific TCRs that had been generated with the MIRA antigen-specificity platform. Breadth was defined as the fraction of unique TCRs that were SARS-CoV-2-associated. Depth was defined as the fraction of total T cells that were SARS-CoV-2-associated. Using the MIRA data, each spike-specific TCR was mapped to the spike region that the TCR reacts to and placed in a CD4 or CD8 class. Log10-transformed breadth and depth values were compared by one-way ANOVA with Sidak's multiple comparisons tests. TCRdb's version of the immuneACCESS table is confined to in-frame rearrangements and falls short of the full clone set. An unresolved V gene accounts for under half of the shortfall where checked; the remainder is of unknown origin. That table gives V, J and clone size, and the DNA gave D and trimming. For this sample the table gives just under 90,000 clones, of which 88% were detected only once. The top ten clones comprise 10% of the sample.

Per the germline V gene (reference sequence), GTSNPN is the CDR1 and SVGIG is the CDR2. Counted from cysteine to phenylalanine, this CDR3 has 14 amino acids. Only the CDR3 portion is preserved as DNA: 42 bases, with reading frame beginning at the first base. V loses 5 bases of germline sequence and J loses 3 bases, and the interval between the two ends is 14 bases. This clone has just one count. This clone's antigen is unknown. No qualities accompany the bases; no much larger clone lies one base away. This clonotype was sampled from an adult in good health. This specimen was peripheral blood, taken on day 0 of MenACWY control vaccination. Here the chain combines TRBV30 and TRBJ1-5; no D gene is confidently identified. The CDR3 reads CAWALGTSNQPQHF. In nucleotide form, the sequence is TGTGCCTGGGCCCTGGGCACGTCCAATCAGCCCCAGCATTTT.